The rows below give T cell receptor beta chains drawn from one sample of a study of OX40 agonist ivuxolimab in advanced cancers. Method: immunoSEQ multiplex PCR; TCRdb's copy keeps in-frame clones and lacks some. The sample shows under 45,000 clones, about 79% of them seen only once. The material was CD4+ or CD8+ T cells sorted from blood, obtained in a trial of the OX40 agonist ivuxolimab. The receptor set was obtained from an adult with an advanced solid tumor such as melanoma, head and neck, liver or kidney cancer. Each CDR3 is given without its conserved first and last residue. The D gene is left open where the match is weak. Expanded clones are given a class, and other clones once, few, many or no size at all.

d_call	cdr3_length	j_call	clone_size	v_call	cdr3_aa
.	12	TRBJ1-6	.	TRBV7-9	ASNPGRINSPLH
TRBD2	13	TRBJ2-7	once	TRBV7-6	ASSLAGGRYDEQY
.	12	TRBJ2-5	.	TRBV7-9	ASSLASGSQTQY
TRBD1	11	TRBJ2-6	few	TRBV6-1	ASRRTGVYVLT
TRBD1	11	TRBJ1-5	.	TRBV27	ASRGTGSQPQH
.	11	TRBJ1-4	.	TRBV19	ASSIHGEEKLF
.	12	TRBJ1-5	.	TRBV9	ASSGPDSNQPQH
.	10	TRBJ1-1	.	TRBV6-5	ASSYSQGVAF
.	12	TRBJ1-1	few	TRBV6-5	ASSYSQGPTEAF
TRBD2	12	TRBJ2-2	.	TRBV11-3	ASSLDPAGGQLF
.	12	TRBJ1-1	.	TRBV6-1	ASSAGLSNTEAF
.	9	TRBJ2-1	.	TRBV5-6	ASTRRNEQF
.	13	TRBJ1-3	.	TRBV15	ATSRDRVTGNTIY
.	12	TRBJ2-5	.	TRBV25-1	ASRRGQAGETQY
TRBD1	15	TRBJ2-7	.	TRBV19	ASTDSPGQGAIHEQY
.	14	TRBJ1-6	.	TRBV4-2	ASSQLRAGLDSPLH
.	12	TRBJ2-2	.	TRBV4-2	ASSLAPGDGELF
TRBD1	11	TRBJ2-1	once	TRBV29-1	SVSQGAYNEQF
.	14	TRBJ1-1	.	TRBV9	ASSVTSDRLNTEAF
TRBD1	12	TRBJ2-1	.	TRBV7-2	ASTLVDRVGEQF
TRBD1	13	TRBJ2-2	once	TRBV5-6	ASSLGDRDTGELF
.	11	TRBJ1-5	.	TRBV30	AWSVRPNQPQH
.	11	TRBJ1-1	.	TRBV9	ASSQSNTGEAF
TRBD2	15	TRBJ2-1	few	TRBV10-3	AISVLWTSGGIDEQF
TRBD1	14	TRBJ2-1	few	TRBV5-1	ASSLEGQSSYNEQF
.	11	TRBJ1-2	medium-sized	TRBV29-1	SVEGSRGYGYT
.	12	TRBJ1-1	.	TRBV4-1	ASSGAGPNTEAF
TRBD1	11	TRBJ1-6	.	TRBV2	ASAGTDNSPLH
.	16	TRBJ2-2	.	TRBV4-2	ASSQDEVRALNTGELF
.	11	TRBJ1-1	.	TRBV7-2	ASSSPQENEAF
TRBD1	11	TRBJ1-2	.	TRBV5-8	ASSVTGSGGYT
.	11	TRBJ2-7	.	TRBV19	ASSSRGRGEQY
.	13	TRBJ1-1	.	TRBV19	ASSDPVGRGTEAF
.	9	TRBJ1-2	few	TRBV20-1	SASQTDSYT
.	9	TRBJ1-1	.	TRBV20-1	SARAGPEAF
TRBD1	12	TRBJ2-5	.	TRBV7-2	ASSPRDSQETQY
TRBD2	9	TRBJ2-5	.	TRBV20-1	SASGGETQY
.	10	TRBJ2-5	.	TRBV25-1	ASSVGARTQY
TRBD1	12	TRBJ1-2	.	TRBV6-5	ASSADRGLYGYT
.	11	TRBJ1-3	.	TRBV15	ATRARGGNTIY
TRBD1	13	TRBJ2-7	.	TRBV5-6	ASSLPGTGSGEQY
TRBD1	15	TRBJ1-1	.	TRBV6-1	ASSELRTGAVNTEAF
TRBD1	11	TRBJ1-2	few	TRBV19	ASSIVQGKGYT
TRBD2	13	TRBJ2-2	once	TRBV5-5	ASRASGLNTGELF
.	17	TRBJ2-1	.	TRBV4-2	ASSQDPGAALSSYNEQF
.	12	TRBJ1-6	.	TRBV6-5	ASSYGGGPSPLH
.	11	TRBJ1-1	.	TRBV5-1	ASSLGANPEAF